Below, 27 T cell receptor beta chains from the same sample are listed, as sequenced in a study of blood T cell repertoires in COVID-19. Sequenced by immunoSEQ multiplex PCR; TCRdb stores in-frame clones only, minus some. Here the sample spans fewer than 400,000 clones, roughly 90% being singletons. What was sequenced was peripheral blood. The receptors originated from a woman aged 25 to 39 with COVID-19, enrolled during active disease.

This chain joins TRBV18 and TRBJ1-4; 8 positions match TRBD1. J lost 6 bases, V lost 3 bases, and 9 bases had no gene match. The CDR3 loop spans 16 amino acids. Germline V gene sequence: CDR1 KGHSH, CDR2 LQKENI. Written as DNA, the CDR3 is TGTGCCAGCTCACCGGCCCTTACAGGGGGGCATGAAAAACTGTTTTTT. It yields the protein CASSPALTGGHEKLFF.

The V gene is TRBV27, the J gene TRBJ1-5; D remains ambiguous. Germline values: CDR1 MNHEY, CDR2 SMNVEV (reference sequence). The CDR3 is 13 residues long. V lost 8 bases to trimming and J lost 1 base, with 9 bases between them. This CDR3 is CASGTMSNQPQHF. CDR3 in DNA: TGTGCCAGCGGAACTATGAGCAATCAGCCCCAGCATTTT.

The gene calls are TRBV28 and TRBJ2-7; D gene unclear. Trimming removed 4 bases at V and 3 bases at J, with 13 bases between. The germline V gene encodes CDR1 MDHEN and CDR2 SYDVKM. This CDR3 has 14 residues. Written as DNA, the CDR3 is TGTGCCAGCAGTTCAAGGAGAAATATCTACGAGCAGTACGTC. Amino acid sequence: CASSSRRNIYEQYV.

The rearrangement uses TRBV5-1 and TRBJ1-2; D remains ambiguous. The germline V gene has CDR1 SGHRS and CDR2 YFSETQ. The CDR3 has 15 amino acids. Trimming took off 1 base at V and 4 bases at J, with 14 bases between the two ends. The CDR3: CASSLRGPVPYGYTF. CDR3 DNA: TGCGCCAGCAGCTTGCGCGGCCCAGTCCCCTATGGCTACACCTTC.

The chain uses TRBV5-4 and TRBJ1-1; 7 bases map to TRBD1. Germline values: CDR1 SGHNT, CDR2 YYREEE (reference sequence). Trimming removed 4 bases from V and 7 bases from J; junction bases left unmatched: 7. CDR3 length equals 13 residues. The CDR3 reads CASSTDRANEAFF. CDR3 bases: TGTGCCAGCAGCACCGACAGGGCCAATGAAGCTTTCTTT.

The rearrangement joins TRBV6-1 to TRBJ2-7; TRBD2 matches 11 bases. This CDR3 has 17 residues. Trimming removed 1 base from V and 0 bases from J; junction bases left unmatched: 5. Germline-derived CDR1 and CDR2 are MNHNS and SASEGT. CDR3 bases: TGTGCCAGCAGTGAAGGTCTAGCGGGGGGCCGCTCCTACGAGCAGTACTTC. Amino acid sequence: CASSEGLAGGRSYEQYF.

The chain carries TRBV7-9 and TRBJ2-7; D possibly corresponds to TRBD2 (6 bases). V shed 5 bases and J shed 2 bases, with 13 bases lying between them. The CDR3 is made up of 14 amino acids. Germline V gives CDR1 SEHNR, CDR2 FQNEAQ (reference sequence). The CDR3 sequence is CASSRPGVPYEQYF. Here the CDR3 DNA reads TGTGCCAGCAGCCGACCGGGGGTCCCCTACGAGCAGTACTTC.

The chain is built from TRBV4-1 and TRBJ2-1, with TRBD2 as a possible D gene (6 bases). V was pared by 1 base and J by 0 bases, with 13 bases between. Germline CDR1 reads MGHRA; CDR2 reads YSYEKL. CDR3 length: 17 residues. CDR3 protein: CASSQADTGDSYNEQFF. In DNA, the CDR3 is TGCGCCAGCAGCCAAGCGGATACGGGAGACTCCTACAATGAGCAGTTCTTC.

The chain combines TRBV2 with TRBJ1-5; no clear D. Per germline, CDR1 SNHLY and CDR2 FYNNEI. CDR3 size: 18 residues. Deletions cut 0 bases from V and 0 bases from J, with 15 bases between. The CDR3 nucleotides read TGTGCCAGCAGTGAAGCCCTGAGAGACATCTATAGCAATCAGCCCCAGCATTTT. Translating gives CASSEALRDIYSNQPQHF.

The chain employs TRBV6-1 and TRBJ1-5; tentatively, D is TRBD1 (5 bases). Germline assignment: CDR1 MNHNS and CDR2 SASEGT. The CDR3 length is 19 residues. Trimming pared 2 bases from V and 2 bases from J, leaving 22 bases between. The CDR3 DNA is TGTGCCAGCAGTGAATTTGTGGGGCTCTATTCCGAGGGCAATCAGCCCCAGCATTTT. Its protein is CASSEFVGLYSEGNQPQHF.

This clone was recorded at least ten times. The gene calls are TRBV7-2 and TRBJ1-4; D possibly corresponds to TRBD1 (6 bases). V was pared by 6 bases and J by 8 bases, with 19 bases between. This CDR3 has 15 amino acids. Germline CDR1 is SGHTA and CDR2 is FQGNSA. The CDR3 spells CASSQQVHRVEKLFF. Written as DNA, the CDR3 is TGTGCCAGCAGTCAGCAGGTCCACAGGGTCGAAAAACTGTTTTTT.

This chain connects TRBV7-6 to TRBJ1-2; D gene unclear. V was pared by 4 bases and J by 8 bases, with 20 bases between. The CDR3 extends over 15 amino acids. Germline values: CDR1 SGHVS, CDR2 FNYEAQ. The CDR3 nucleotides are TGTGCCAGCAGCTCTTTTTCGCTCGCCATTGGCGGCTACACCTTC. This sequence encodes CASSSFSLAIGGYTF.

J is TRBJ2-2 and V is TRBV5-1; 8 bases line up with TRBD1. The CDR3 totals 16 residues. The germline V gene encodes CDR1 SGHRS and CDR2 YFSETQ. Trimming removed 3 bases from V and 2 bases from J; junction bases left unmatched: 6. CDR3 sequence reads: CASSSSTGVNTGELFF. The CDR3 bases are TGCGCCAGCAGCTCATCGACAGGGGTTAACACCGGGGAGCTGTTTTTT.

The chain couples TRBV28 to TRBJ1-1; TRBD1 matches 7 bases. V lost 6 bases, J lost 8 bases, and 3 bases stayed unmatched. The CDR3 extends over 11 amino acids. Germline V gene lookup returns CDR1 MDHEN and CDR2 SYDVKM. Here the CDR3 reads CASRTDREAFF. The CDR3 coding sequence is TGTGCCAGCAGAACGGACAGGGAAGCTTTCTTT.

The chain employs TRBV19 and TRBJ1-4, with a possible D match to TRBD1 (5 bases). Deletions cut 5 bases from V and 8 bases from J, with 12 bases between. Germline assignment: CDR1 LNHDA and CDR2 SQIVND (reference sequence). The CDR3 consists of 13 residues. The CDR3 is CASSQGRWEKLFF. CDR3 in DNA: TGTGCCAGTAGTCAGGGCCGGTGGGAAAAACTGTTTTTT.

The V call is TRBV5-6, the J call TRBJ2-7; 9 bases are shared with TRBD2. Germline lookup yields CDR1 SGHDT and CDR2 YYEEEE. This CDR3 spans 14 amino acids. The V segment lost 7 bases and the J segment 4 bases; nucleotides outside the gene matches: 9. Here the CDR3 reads CASLDSGGLYEQYF. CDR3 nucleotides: TGTGCCAGCCTAGATAGCGGGGGCTTGTACGAGCAGTACTTC.

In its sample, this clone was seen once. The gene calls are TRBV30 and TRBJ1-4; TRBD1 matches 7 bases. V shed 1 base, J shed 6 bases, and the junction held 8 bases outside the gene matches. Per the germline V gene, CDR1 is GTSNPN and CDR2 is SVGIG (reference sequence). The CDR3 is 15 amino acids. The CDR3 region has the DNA TGTGCCTGGAGTGAGGGACTAGGACAGGATGAAAAACTGTTTTTT. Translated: CAWSEGLGQDEKLFF.

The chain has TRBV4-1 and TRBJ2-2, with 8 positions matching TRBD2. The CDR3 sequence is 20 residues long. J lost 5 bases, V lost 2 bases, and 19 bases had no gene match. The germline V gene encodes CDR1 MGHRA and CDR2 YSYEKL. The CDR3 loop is CASSQTPGGGRRVRTGELFF. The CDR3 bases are TGCGCCAGCAGCCAAACCCCCGGGGGGGGGCGCAGGGTTAGGACCGGGGAGCTGTTTTTT.

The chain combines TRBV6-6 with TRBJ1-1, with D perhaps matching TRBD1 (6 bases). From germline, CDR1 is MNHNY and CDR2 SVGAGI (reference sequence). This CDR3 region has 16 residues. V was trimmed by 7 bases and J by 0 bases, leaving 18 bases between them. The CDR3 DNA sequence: TGTGCCAGCACCAAAGGGGGGGCCCAAATGAACACTGAAGCTTTCTTT. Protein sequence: CASTKGGAQMNTEAFF.

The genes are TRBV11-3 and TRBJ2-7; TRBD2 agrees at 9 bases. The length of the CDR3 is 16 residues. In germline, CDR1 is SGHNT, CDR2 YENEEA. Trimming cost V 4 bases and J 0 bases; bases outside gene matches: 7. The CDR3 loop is CASSSIGTSSSYEQYF. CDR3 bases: TGTGCCAGCAGCTCGATCGGGACTAGCAGCTCCTACGAGCAGTACTTC.

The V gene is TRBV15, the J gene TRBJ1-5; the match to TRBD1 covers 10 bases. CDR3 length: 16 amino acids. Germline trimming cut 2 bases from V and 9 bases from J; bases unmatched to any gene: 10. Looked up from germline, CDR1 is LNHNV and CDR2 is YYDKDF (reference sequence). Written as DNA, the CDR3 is TGTGCCACCAGCAGAAAATTCGGGACAGGGGAAGGGCCCCAGCATTTT. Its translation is CATSRKFGTGEGPQHF.

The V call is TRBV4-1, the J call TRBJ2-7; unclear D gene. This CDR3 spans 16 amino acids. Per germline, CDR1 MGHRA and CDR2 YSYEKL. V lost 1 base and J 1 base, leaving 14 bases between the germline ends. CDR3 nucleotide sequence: TGCGCCAGCAGCCAAGTCGCCCTTTCTAGGTCCTACGAGCAGTACTTC. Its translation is CASSQVALSRSYEQYF.

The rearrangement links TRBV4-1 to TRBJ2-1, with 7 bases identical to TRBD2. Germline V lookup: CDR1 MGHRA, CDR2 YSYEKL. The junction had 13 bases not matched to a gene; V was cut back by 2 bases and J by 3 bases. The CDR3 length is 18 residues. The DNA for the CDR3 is TGCGCCAGCAGCCAAACCCCACCTGGGGGAGGGTTCTACAATGAGCAGTTCTTC. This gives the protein CASSQTPPGGGFYNEQFF.

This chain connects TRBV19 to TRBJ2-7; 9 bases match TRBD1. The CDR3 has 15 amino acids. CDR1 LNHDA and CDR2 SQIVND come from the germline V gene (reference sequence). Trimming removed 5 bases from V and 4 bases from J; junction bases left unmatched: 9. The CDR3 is CASSLLDRGMYEQYF. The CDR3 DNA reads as TGTGCCAGTAGTCTCCTGGACAGGGGTATGTACGAGCAGTACTTC.

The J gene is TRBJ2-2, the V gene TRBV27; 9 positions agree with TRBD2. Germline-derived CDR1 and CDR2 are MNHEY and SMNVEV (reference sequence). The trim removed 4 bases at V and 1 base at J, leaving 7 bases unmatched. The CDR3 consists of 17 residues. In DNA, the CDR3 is TGTGCCAGCAGTTCCCCGAGTAGCGGGGGGAACACCGGGGAGCTGTTTTTT. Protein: CASSSPSSGGNTGELFF.

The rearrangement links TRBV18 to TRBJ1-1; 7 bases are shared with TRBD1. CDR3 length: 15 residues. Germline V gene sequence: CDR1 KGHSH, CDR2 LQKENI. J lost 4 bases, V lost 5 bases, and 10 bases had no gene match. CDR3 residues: CASSAILQGSTEAFF. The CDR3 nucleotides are TGTGCCAGCTCAGCGATATTACAGGGGAGCACTGAAGCTTTCTTT.

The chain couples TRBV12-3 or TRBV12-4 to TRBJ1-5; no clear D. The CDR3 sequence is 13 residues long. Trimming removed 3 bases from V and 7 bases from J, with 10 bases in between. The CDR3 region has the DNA TGTGCCAGCAGTTTTGGGAGAGAACAGCCCCAGCATTTT. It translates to CASSFGREQPQHF.